This T cell receptor (beta chain) originates from a study of OX40 agonist ivuxolimab in advanced cancers. Study overall: Head and neck, renal cell, melanoma or hepatocellular carcinoma were the cancers that dose-escalation patients had. Enrollees could have had prior anti-PD-1, anti-PD-L1 or anti-CTLA-4 therapy, which roughly 40% had received.

Notes on the study in general: In the 0.1-3.0 mg/kg groups, partial responders showed among the lowest expansion.

Clones were sequenced by immunoSEQ multiplex PCR, and TCRdb holds only the in-frame ones, with some missing. This table has some 73,000 clones, more than 80% appearing once. Comment on this clone: Its antigen remains unknown.

This CDR3 has 14 residues. CDR1 LNHDA and CDR2 SQIVND come from the germline V gene (reference sequence). The J segment lost 10 bases and the V segment lost 9 bases, leaving 14 bases of the junction unmatched. This chain uses TRBV19 with TRBJ2-1; 8 bases map to TRBD2. This TCR was sampled from an adult with an advanced solid tumor such as melanoma, head and neck, liver or kidney cancer. The sample consisted of CD4+ or CD8+ T cells sorted from blood, taken in a trial of the OX40 agonist ivuxolimab. CDR3 bases: TGTGCCAGCCGGGCTAGCGGGCGAGGAGGGGAGCAGTTCTTC. Translation gives CASRASGRGGEQFF.